This T cell receptor (beta chain) is drawn from a study of blood T cell repertoires in COVID-19. Across the whole study: Spain, Italy and the United States supplied samples that represented acute and convalescent COVID-19.

Assay: immunoSEQ multiplex PCR; the TCRdb copy retains only in-frame clones and omits some. This sample has about 250,000 clones; approximately 82% occur once, and the top ten carry roughly 8.7%. V shed 5 bases and J 5 bases; nucleotides not matched to a gene: 12. The CDR3 is 17 residues long. The V gene's germline CDR1 is SGHAT and CDR2 FQNNGV. This receptor was identified in a man aged 40-49 years with active or convalescent COVID-19. The chain joins TRBV11-2 to TRBJ1-1; 12 nucleotides match TRBD1. The sequenced material came from peripheral blood. This CDR3 is CASSPSGTGGKWTEAFF. CDR3 DNA: TGTGCCAGCAGCCCGTCGGGGACAGGGGGCAAGTGGACTGAAGCTTTCTTT.